A single sample is the source of the 4 T cell receptor beta chains below, sequenced in a study of blood T cell repertoires in COVID-19. TCRdb's table, derived via immunoSEQ multiplex PCR, lists solely in-frame clones and lacks some. The repertoire includes about 110,000 clones, about 76% of them detected once, and around 19% sits in the top ten. Sequencing was done on a sample of peripheral blood. Source of these receptors: a woman in her 70s with acute or convalescent COVID-19.

The genes are TRBV7-2 and TRBJ1-2; D possibly corresponds to TRBD1 (6 bases). V was cut by 1 base and J by 7 bases, with 16 bases left in between. The germline V gene has CDR1 SGHTA and CDR2 FQGNSA. This CDR3 comprises 15 residues. The CDR3 spells CASSLEPSGGGGYTF. The CDR3 nucleotides are TGTGCCAGCAGCTTAGAACCCTCGGGGGGCGGTGGCTACACCTTC.

This chain links TRBV29-1 with TRBJ2-2, with 10 positions matching TRBD1. The V and J ends lost 2 bases and 6 bases, in that order; junction bases with no gene match: 3. CDR1 and CDR2 (germline): SQVTM, ANQGSEA. The CDR3 has 14 amino acids. DNA for the CDR3: TGCAGCGTTGAACGGGACAGGGGAGCCGGGGAGCTGTTTTTT. Its protein is CSVERDRGAGELFF.

The chain joins TRBV6-2 or TRBV6-3 to TRBJ1-4; 9 bases are shared with TRBD1. This CDR3 contains 19 residues. After removal of 2 bases from V and 9 bases from J, the junction contained 19 bases not matched to a gene. Germline CDR1 is MNHEY and CDR2 is SVGEGT. The CDR3 nucleotides read TGTGCCAGCAGTTACCCTGGGACAGGGTCCTCACATGGAGAGAAAAAACTGTTTTTT. Translated: CASSYPGTGSSHGEKKLFF.

In its sample, this clone was seen a few times. The chain links TRBV5-5 to TRBJ2-1; 10 bases agree with TRBD2. The V gene end was trimmed by 2 bases and the J gene end by 1 base; junction bases not matched to a gene: 12. The V gene's germline CDR1 is SGHKS and CDR2 YYEKEE (reference sequence). CDR3 size: 19 residues. CDR3 in DNA: TGTGCCAGCAGCTTACTCTTAGCGGGGGGTTTAGGGTCCTACAATGAGCAGTTCTTC. Translation gives CASSLLLAGGLGSYNEQFF. Combining the CDR3 with reference TRBV5-5 and TRBJ2-1 gives the whole variable domain DAGVTQSPTHLIKTRGQQVTLRCSPISGHKSVSWYQQVLGQGPQFIFQYYEKEERGRGNFPDRFSARQFPNYSSELNVNALLLGDSALYLCASSLLLAGGLGSYNEQFFGPGTRLTVL.